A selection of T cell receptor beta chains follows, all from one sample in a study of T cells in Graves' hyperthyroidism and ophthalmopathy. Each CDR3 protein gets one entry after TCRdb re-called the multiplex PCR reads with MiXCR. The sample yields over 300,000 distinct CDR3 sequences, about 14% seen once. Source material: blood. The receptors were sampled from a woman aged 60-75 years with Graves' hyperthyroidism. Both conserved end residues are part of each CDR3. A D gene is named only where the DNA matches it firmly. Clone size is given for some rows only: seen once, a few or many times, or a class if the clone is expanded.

CASSSGGNTDQPQHF	TGCGCCAGCAGCTCGGGTGGAAATACAGATCAGCCCCAGCATTTT	TRBV5-1	.	many	TRBJ1-5
CASSESYREINEKLFF	TGTGCCAGCAGTGAATCATACAGGGAGATTAATGAAAAACTGTTTTTT	TRBV25-1	.	.	TRBJ1-4
CASSFPAGETFF	TGTGCCAGCAGCTTTCCCGCGGGGGAGACTTTCTTT	TRBV5-6	.	many	TRBJ1-1
CASSGLAGGEDEQYF	TGTGCCAGCTCGGGACTAGCGGGAGGGGAAGACGAGCAGTACTTC	TRBV19	TRBD2	many	TRBJ2-7
CASRPPGGPGTTDTQYF	TGTGCCAGCAGACCTCCCGGAGGGCCGGGGACGACAGATACGCAGTATTTT	TRBV12-3/TRBV12-4	.	.	TRBJ2-3
CASSVGGQGAFGYTF	TGTGCCAGCAGCGTGGGTGGACAGGGGGCATTTGGCTACACCTTC	TRBV9	TRBD1	.	TRBJ1-2
CASTGQGTDTQYF	TGTGCCAGCACGGGACAGGGGACAGATACGCAGTATTTT	TRBV12-3/TRBV12-4	TRBD1	many	TRBJ2-3
CASSSPLGGGEQYF	TGTGCCAGCAGTTCCCCGCTGGGGGGTGGCGAGCAGTACTTC	TRBV28	.	.	TRBJ2-7
CASSSYVGGYFYEQYF	TGTGCCAGCAGCTCCTACGTCGGGGGTTATTTCTACGAGCAGTACTTC	TRBV7-2	.	.	TRBJ2-7
CASSLGLSTNTDTQYF	TGTGCCAGCAGCTTGGGACTATCCACTAACACAGATACGCAGTATTTT	TRBV7-3	TRBD2	many	TRBJ2-3
CAISEGTSGQGNQPQHF	TGTGCCATCAGTGAAGGGACGAGCGGGCAGGGCAATCAGCCCCAGCATTTT	TRBV10-3	.	few	TRBJ1-5
CASMRTGREKLFF	TGTGCCAGCATGCGGACAGGTAGAGAAAAACTGTTTTTT	TRBV2	TRBD1	few	TRBJ1-4
CSARGIGRVRGHNEKLFF	TGCAGTGCTAGAGGAATCGGCAGGGTGAGGGGGCATAATGAAAAACTGTTTTTT	TRBV20-1	TRBD1	.	TRBJ1-4
CSAGGSGTGVQTQYF	TGCAGCGCTGGGGGCTCCGGGACAGGGGTACAGACCCAGTACTTC	TRBV29-1	TRBD1	few	TRBJ2-5
CASSLLQPHSTGTQYF	TGTGCCAGCAGCTTATTACAGCCCCATAGCACAGGTACGCAGTATTTT	TRBV7-9	.	.	TRBJ2-3
CASSSLLAGGGGELFF	TGTGCCAGCAGTTCATTACTAGCGGGAGGAGGCGGGGAGCTGTTTTTT	TRBV27	TRBD2	many	TRBJ2-2
CASSFTGVAGELFF	TGTGCCAGCAGCTTTACGGGGGTGGCCGGGGAGCTGTTTTTT	TRBV7-9	.	.	TRBJ2-2
CSAQGQPDQPQHF	TGCAGTGCCCAGGGCCAGCCAGATCAGCCCCAGCATTTT	TRBV20-1	.	many	TRBJ1-5
CASGLGTGAYEQYF	TGTGCTAGTGGTTTGGGGACAGGGGCCTACGAGCAGTACTTC	TRBV12-5	TRBD1	few	TRBJ2-7
CASSLGVAGGRTDTQYF	TGCGCCAGCAGCTTGGGCGTAGCGGGAGGACGCACAGATACGCAGTATTTT	TRBV5-1	TRBD2	many	TRBJ2-3
CSVGRIGNEQFF	TGCAGCGTTGGGCGGATAGGCAATGAGCAGTTCTTC	TRBV29-1	.	many	TRBJ2-1
CSARDTARWNEQFF	TGCAGTGCTAGAGATACTGCGAGGTGGAATGAGCAGTTCTTC	TRBV20-1	.	many	TRBJ2-1
CASSGRIYGANVLTF	TGTGCCAGTAGCGGGAGAATTTATGGGGCCAACGTCCTGACTTTC	TRBV19	.	.	TRBJ2-6
CASSTEAQTNSPLHF	TGTGCCAGTAGTACGGAGGCACAGACTAATTCACCCCTCCACTTT	TRBV19	.	few	TRBJ1-6
CASSLEIRWGYGYTF	TGTGCCAGCAGTTTAGAAATACGTTGGGGCTATGGCTACACCTTC	TRBV28	.	many	TRBJ1-2
CASSQKGPQETQYF	TGCGCCAGCAGCCAAAAAGGCCCCCAAGAGACCCAGTACTTC	TRBV4-1	.	few	TRBJ2-5
CAWNVEYTGELFF	TGTGCCTGGAATGTAGAATATACCGGGGAGCTGTTTTTT	TRBV30	.	.	TRBJ2-2
CASTLRDRNSPLHF	TGTGCCAGCACCCTCCGGGACAGAAATTCACCCCTCCACTTT	TRBV12-3/TRBV12-4	TRBD1	.	TRBJ1-6
CASSVQAAHTGELFF	TGTGCCAGCAGCGTACAAGCGGCTCACACCGGGGAGCTGTTTTTT	TRBV9	.	.	TRBJ2-2
CASSRGQGRTTEAFF	TGTGCCAGCTCTCGAGGACAGGGGAGGACGACTGAAGCTTTCTTT	TRBV18	TRBD1	many	TRBJ1-1
CASSPSLTGTGGYEQYF	TGCGCCAGCAGCCCCAGCCTTACCGGGACAGGGGGGTACGAGCAGTACTTC	TRBV5-1	TRBD1	many	TRBJ2-7
CASSRQGGGNTIYF	TGTGCCAGCAGCCGACAGGGTGGAGGAAACACCATATATTTT	TRBV5-4	TRBD1	few	TRBJ1-3
CASSLGPSGNAIYF	TGTGCCAGCAGTCTCGGTCCCTCTGGAAACGCCATATATTTT	TRBV28	.	.	TRBJ1-3
CASSYRGQNSPLHF	TGTGCCAGCAGTTACCGGGGACAGAATTCACCCCTCCACTTT	TRBV6-9	TRBD1	few	TRBJ1-6
CASSLYTGGGGEKLFF	TGTGCCAGCAGCTTATACACTGGTGGAGGCGGTGAAAAACTGTTTTTT	TRBV13	.	.	TRBJ1-4
CSARDGGQNYEQYF	TGCAGTGCTAGAGATGGGGGACAGAACTACGAGCAGTACTTC	TRBV20-1	TRBD1	many	TRBJ2-7
CASSPSPGWANTGELFF	TGTGCCAGCAGTCCCTCACCGGGGTGGGCGAACACCGGGGAGCTGTTTTTT	TRBV27	.	many	TRBJ2-2
CASSQAGGNQPQHF	TGTGCCAGCAGCCAAGCAGGGGGCAATCAGCCCCAGCATTTT	TRBV3-1	.	many	TRBJ1-5
CSVAQGGNEQFF	TGCAGCGTTGCACAGGGGGGGAATGAGCAGTTCTTC	TRBV29-1	.	.	TRBJ2-1
CASSSPGPTRSGETQYF	TGTGCCAGCAGCTCACCGGGTCCCACGAGGAGTGGAGAGACCCAGTACTTC	TRBV11-2	.	many	TRBJ2-5
CASSESGREETQYF	TGTGCCAGCAGTGAATCGGGCAGGGAAGAGACCCAGTACTTC	TRBV25-1	.	many	TRBJ2-5
CASSQLGQDNYGYTF	TGCGCCAGCAGCCAACTCGGACAGGATAACTATGGCTACACCTTC	TRBV5-1	TRBD1	many	TRBJ1-2
CASSLSMSTEAFF	TGTGCCAGCAGCTTGAGCATGAGCACTGAAGCTTTCTTT	TRBV5-8	.	many	TRBJ1-1
CSARDLTSGKANEQFF	TGCAGTGCTAGAGATTTGACTAGCGGGAAAGCCAATGAGCAGTTCTTC	TRBV20-1	TRBD2	.	TRBJ2-1
CASSMETGVLYEQYF	TGTGCCAGTAGTATGGAGACAGGGGTTCTCTACGAGCAGTACTTC	TRBV19	TRBD1	few	TRBJ2-7
CSAQAAYEQYF	TGCAGTGCGCAGGCTGCCTACGAGCAGTACTTC	TRBV20-1	.	.	TRBJ2-7
CASSRWTADTQYF	TGTGCCAGCAGCAGGTGGACGGCAGATACGCAGTATTTT	TRBV5-8	.	many	TRBJ2-3
CATSDTRAGDGNTIYF	TGTGCCACCAGTGATACCAGGGCAGGGGACGGAAACACCATATATTTT	TRBV24-1	.	many	TRBJ1-3
CASSELGGRAYEQYF	TGTGCCAGCAGTGAACTTGGCGGGAGGGCCTACGAGCAGTACTTC	TRBV6-1	TRBD2	.	TRBJ2-7
CASSQDVGTGTSEQYF	TGTGCCAGCAGCCAAGATGTCGGGACAGGGACCTCCGAGCAGTACTTC	TRBV14	TRBD1	.	TRBJ2-7
CASSHGRTGPTYEQYF	TGTGCCAGCAGTCACGGACGGACAGGGCCCACCTACGAGCAGTACTTC	TRBV27	TRBD1	many	TRBJ2-7
CASSYGQITDTQYF	TGTGCCAGCAGCTACGGACAGATCACAGATACGCAGTATTTT	TRBV12-3/TRBV12-4	.	many	TRBJ2-3